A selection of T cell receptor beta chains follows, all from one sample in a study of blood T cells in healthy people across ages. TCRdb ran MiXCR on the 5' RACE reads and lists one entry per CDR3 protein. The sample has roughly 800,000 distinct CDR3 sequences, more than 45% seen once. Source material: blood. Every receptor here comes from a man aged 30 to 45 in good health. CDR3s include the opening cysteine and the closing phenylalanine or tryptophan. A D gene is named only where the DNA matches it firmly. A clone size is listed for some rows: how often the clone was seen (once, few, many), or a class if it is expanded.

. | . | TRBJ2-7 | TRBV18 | CASSPDRNEQYF | TGTGCCAGCTCGCCGGACAGAAACGAGCAGTACTTC
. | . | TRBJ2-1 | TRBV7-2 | CASSLVAHNEQFF | TGTGCCAGCAGCTTAGTAGCTCACAATGAGCAGTTCTTC
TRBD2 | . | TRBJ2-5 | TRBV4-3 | CASSQDRSSGRKFGETQYF | TGCGCCAGCAGCCAAGATAGGTCTAGCGGGAGGAAATTTGGGGAGACCCAGTACTTC
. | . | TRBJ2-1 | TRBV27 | CASSRVGWSYNEQFF | TGTGCCAGCAGTCGGGTAGGGTGGAGCTACAATGAGCAGTTCTTC
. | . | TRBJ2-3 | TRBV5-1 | CASSSGTISTDTQYF | TGCGCCAGCAGCTCCGGGACGATTAGCACAGATACGCAGTATTTT
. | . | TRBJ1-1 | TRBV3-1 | CASSPGDAENTEAFF | TGTGCCAGCTCCCCAGGGGACGCGGAGAACACTGAAGCTTTCTTT
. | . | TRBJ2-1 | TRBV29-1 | CSAGTLYNEQFF | TGCAGCGCCGGGACACTCTACAATGAGCAGTTCTTC
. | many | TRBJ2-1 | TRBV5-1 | CASTGEVYNEQFF | TGCGCCAGCACCGGGGAGGTATACAATGAGCAGTTCTTC
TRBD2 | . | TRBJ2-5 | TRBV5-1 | CASSLAGASGPQETQYF | TGCGCCAGCAGCTTGGCCGGGGCTAGCGGACCCCAGGAGACCCAGTACTTC
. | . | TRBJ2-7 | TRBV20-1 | CSARLDSYEQYF | TGCAGTGCCCGACTTGACTCCTACGAGCAGTACTTC
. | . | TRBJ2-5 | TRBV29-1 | CSVLAWRETQYF | TGCAGCGTGCTAGCATGGCGGGAGACCCAGTACTTC
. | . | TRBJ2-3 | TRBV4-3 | CASSQHHRDRFWADTQYF | TGCGCCAGCAGCCAACACCACAGGGATCGGTTCTGGGCAGATACGCAGTATTTT
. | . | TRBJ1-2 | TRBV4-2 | CASSQERGLDGYTF | TGTGCCAGCAGCCAAGAGCGGGGGTTGGATGGCTACACCTTC
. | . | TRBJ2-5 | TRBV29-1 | CSTPRGLHETQYF | TGCAGCACGCCCCGGGGGCTCCATGAGACCCAGTACTTC
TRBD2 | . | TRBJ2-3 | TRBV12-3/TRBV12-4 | CASSFFGLAGIDTQYF | TGTGCCAGCAGTTTTTTCGGACTAGCGGGGATAGATACGCAGTATTTT
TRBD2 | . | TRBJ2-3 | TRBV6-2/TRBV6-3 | CASSYRRLAADTQYF | TGTGCCAGCAGTTACCGCAGACTAGCGGCAGATACGCAGTATTTT
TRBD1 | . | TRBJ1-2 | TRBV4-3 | CASSQGRQGNYGYTF | TGCGCCAGCAGCCAAGGCAGACAGGGGAACTATGGCTACACCTTC
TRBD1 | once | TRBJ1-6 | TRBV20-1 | CSAPRGQALHF | TGCAGTGCCCCCAGGGGACAGGCCCTCCACTTT
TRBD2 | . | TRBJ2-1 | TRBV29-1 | CSVAGTSGAQFF | TGCAGCGTTGCAGGGACTAGCGGGGCGCAGTTCTTC
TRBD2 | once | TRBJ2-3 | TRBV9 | CASSVEGSGRTDTQYF | TGTGCCAGCAGCGTAGAAGGTAGCGGGAGGACAGATACGCAGTATTTT
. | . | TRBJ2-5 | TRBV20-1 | CSATSSKGTETQYF | TGCAGTGCCACATCTTCGAAGGGGACAGAGACCCAGTACTTC
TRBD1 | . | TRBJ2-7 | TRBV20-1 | CSAHGQGTYEQYF | TGCAGTGCCCACGGACAGGGGACCTACGAGCAGTACTTC
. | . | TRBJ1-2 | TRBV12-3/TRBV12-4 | CASSWAGEGNGYTF | TGTGCCAGCAGTTGGGCCGGAGAGGGTAATGGCTACACCTTC
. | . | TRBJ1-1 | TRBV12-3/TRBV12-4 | CASRQPPNTEAFF | TGTGCCAGCAGACAGCCGCCGAACACTGAAGCTTTCTTT
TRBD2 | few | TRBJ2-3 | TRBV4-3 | CASSQGYAGGGDTQYF | TGCGCCAGCAGCCAAGGTTACGCGGGAGGGGGTGATACGCAGTATTTT